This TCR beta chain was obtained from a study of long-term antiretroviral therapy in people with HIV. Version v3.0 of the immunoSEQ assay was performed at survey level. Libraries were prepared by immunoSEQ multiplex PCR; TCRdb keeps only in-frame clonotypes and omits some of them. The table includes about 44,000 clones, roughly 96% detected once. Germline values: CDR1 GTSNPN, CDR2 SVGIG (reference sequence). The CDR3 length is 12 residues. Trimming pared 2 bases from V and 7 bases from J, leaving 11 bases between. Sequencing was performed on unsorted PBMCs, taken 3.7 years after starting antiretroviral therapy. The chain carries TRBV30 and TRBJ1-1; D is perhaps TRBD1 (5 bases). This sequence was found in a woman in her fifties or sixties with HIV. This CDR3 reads CAWSQGAYEAFF. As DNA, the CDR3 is TGTGCCTGGAGTCAAGGGGCCTATGAAGCTTTCTTT.